This T cell receptor beta chain was sequenced for a study of Graves' ophthalmopathy and Graves' hyperthyroidism. Study information: Sampling took place at initial diagnosis, with peripheral blood obtained before any treatment. Study conclusions and caveats: The blood repertoire also included most expanded thyroid clonotypes above 0.001 frequency. Ophthalmopathy was separated from stable hyperthyroidism by a 13-signature model with 87.88% sensitivity and around 81% specificity.

RNA transcripts were the template, and TCR beta CDR3 regions were amplified from them. The library came from an HTBI-primed first-round RT-PCR and a second-round multiplex PCR. Via MiXCR, TCRdb re-called the multiplex PCR reads, giving one row per CDR3 protein. The sample holds 210,000 or so distinct CDR3 sequences, approximately 29% seen once. A note on this clonotype: Its antigen is not known.

J gave up 3 bases and V 5 bases, and 8 bases lay outside the gene matches. Germline CDR1 is SGHTA and CDR2 is FQGNSA. The CDR3 has 15 residues. Diagnostic conclusions were grounded in clinical symptoms, serum thyroxine, TRAb, thyroid ultrasound and orbital computed tomography. The sequenced sample consisted of peripheral blood. The J gene is TRBJ2-7, the V gene TRBV7-2, with TRBD2 identical over 9 bases. This sequence originates from a man between 50 and 59 years old with Graves' ophthalmopathy. The CDR3 protein is CASSHPAGGGYEQYF. The CDR3 coding sequence is TGTGCCAGCAGCCACCCAGCGGGAGGAGGCTACGAGCAGTACTTC.